A selection of T cell receptor beta chains follows, all from one sample in a study of blood T cell repertoires in COVID-19. Some clones are missing from TCRdb's copy, which holds only in-frame ones; the method was immunoSEQ multiplex PCR. The sample records 150,000 to 200,000 clones, approximately 89% being singletons. The sequenced sample consisted of PBMCs or T cells enriched from blood (not recorded which). These receptors were taken from a woman aged 18-29 years who had recovered from COVID-19. CDR3s include the opening cysteine and the closing phenylalanine or tryptophan. The D gene is left open where the match is weak. Clone sizes are given selectively: once, few, many, or a class where the clone is expanded.

D	V	J	size	DNA	CDR3
TRBD2	TRBV3-1/TRBV3-2	TRBJ2-1	-	TGTGCCAGCAGCCAGGGGCTAGCGGGGACCGACAATGAGCAGTTCTTC	CASSQGLAGTDNEQFF
TRBD1	TRBV5-4	TRBJ2-5	once	TGTGCCAGCAGTTCCAATCTGGGACAGGGGAAAGAGACCCAGTACTTC	CASSSNLGQGKETQYF
-	TRBV2	TRBJ1-2	-	TGTGCCAGCAGTGAGGGGCCGGTGGCGGGCTACACCTTC	CASSEGPVAGYTF
-	TRBV7-8	TRBJ2-7	-	TGTGCCAGCAGCTCTCGAGCAGGGTCCTACGAGCAGTACTTC	CASSSRAGSYEQYF
-	TRBV28	TRBJ2-7	once	TGTGCCAGCAGTTACGTGGGAGTGGGATTTGGGGAGCCCTACGAGCAGTACTTC	CASSYVGVGFGEPYEQYF
-	TRBV6-2/TRBV6-3	TRBJ2-5	-	TGTGCCAGCAGTTCCTCCAGTTGGGCGGGTAGGGAGACCCAGTACTTC	CASSSSSWAGRETQYF
-	TRBV14	TRBJ2-5	-	TGTGCCAGCAGCCCCTCGGGGAGAGAGACCCAGTACTTC	CASSPSGRETQYF
-	TRBV6-1	TRBJ1-5	-	TGTGCCAGCAGTGATAGGTTATCGGGAGCCGCAGGTGGTCAGCCCCAGCATTTT	CASSDRLSGAAGGQPQHF
-	TRBV3-1/TRBV3-2	TRBJ2-7	-	TGTGCCAGCAGCCCCGGCTCCTACGAGCAGTACTTC	CASSPGSYEQYF
-	TRBV5-6	TRBJ2-7	-	TGTGCCAGCAGCTTTGAGATGGGACTCTCCTACGAGCAGTACTTC	CASSFEMGLSYEQYF
-	TRBV12-3/TRBV12-4	TRBJ2-4	-	TGTGCCAGCAGAGGAGGTAACATTCAGTACTTC	CASRGGNIQYF
-	TRBV6-6	TRBJ2-3	-	TGTGCCAGCAGTTACCGAGGACATTTCAAGGTGGATACGCAGTATTTT	CASSYRGHFKVDTQYF
-	TRBV14	TRBJ1-2	-	TGTGCCAGCAGCCAAGTGGGAGGATCCGCGGCGTATGGCTACACCTTC	CASSQVGGSAAYGYTF
-	TRBV29-1	TRBJ2-7	-	TGCAGCGTTGATTGGGGGCTAGGCGAGCAGTACTTC	CSVDWGLGEQYF
-	TRBV29-1	TRBJ1-2	-	TGCAGCGTTGACCTGGGCACCCGGGGGGGTGGCTACACCTTC	CSVDLGTRGGGYTF
-	TRBV24-1	TRBJ2-1	-	TGTGCCACCGACGACGGGTACGACAATGAGCAGTTCTTC	CATDDGYDNEQFF
-	TRBV21-1	TRBJ2-5	-	TGTGCCAGCATCCCGGGACAGGGGGGGGAGACCCAGTACTTC	CASIPGQGGETQYF
TRBD2	TRBV6-5	TRBJ2-5	-	TGTGCCAGCAGTTGGACTAGCGGGAATCGAGAGACCCAGTACTTC	CASSWTSGNRETQYF
-	TRBV7-9	TRBJ2-2	-	TGTGCCAGCAGCTTAGCACAGAACGGGGAGCTGTTTTTT	CASSLAQNGELFF
-	TRBV23-1	TRBJ1-5	few	TGCGCCAGCAGCCACCCCCAACGGGGGAATCAGCCCCAGCATTTT	CASSHPQRGNQPQHF
-	TRBV9	TRBJ2-3	-	TGTGCCAGCAGCCCCCGGAGGGTGCCGACAGATACGCAGTATTTT	CASSPRRVPTDTQYF
-	TRBV7-6	TRBJ1-1	once	TGTGCCAGCAGCGAGCCCGGGATAGGGAACACTGAAGCTTTCTTT	CASSEPGIGNTEAFF
-	TRBV28	TRBJ2-3	few	TGTGCCAGCAGTCCCGTGACTTTCGCCCAAGAGGGAGCCACAGATACGCAGTATTTT	CASSPVTFAQEGATDTQYF
TRBD2	TRBV9	TRBJ2-3	-	TGTGCCAGCAGCCTGGGACTAGACACAGATACGCAGTATTTT	CASSLGLDTDTQYF
TRBD2	TRBV7-3	TRBJ2-3	few	TGTGCCAGCAGCATCGGACTAGTTACAGATACGCAGTATTTT	CASSIGLVTDTQYF
-	TRBV11-2	TRBJ2-3	-	TGTGCCAGCAGCTTAGATAGAGGAGATACGCAGTATTTT	CASSLDRGDTQYF
TRBD1	TRBV30	TRBJ2-7	-	TGTGCCTTGCTGACGGACAGGGTTAATCACGAGCAGTACTTC	CALLTDRVNHEQYF
-	TRBV9	TRBJ1-6	-	TGTGCCAGCAGCGCCAGACTAATGGGGAATTCACCCCTCCACTTT	CASSARLMGNSPLHF
-	TRBV15	TRBJ2-3	-	TGTGCCACCAGCAGTAAATACAGGGCAAATACGCAGTATTTT	CATSSKYRANTQYF
TRBD1	TRBV19	TRBJ1-5	-	TGTGCCAGTATACAGGGGATCAATCAGCCCCAGCATTTT	CASIQGINQPQHF
TRBD2	TRBV7-3	TRBJ2-3	-	TGTGCCAGCAGCTTAGGTCTAGCGGGATCAGATACGCAGTATTTT	CASSLGLAGSDTQYF
TRBD1	TRBV10-3	TRBJ2-7	-	TGTGCCATGGGGACAGGGACCTACGAGCAGTACTTC	CAMGTGTYEQYF
-	TRBV7-9	TRBJ2-3	-	TGTGCCAGCAGCTTACGCCTCACATATACGCAGTATTTT	CASSLRLTYTQYF
-	TRBV19	TRBJ2-2	many	TGTGCCAGTAGTATAGGGGCTTACACCGGGGAGCTGTTTTTT	CASSIGAYTGELFF
-	TRBV2	TRBJ1-4	-	TGTGCCAGCAGTGCAGGGGAGAATGAAAAACTGTTTTTT	CASSAGENEKLFF
-	TRBV10-2	TRBJ1-2	-	TGCGCCAGCAGGGACACCCGAGGCTATGGCTACACCTTC	CASRDTRGYGYTF
TRBD2	TRBV3-1/TRBV3-2	TRBJ2-1	-	TGTGCCAGCAGCCACGGGACTAGCGGGAGGGGTGAGCAGTTCTTC	CASSHGTSGRGEQFF
-	TRBV28	TRBJ1-3	-	TGTGCCAGCAGTTGGTCACCTTCTCGGGACACCATATATTTT	CASSWSPSRDTIYF
TRBD1	TRBV18	TRBJ1-6	-	TGTGCCAGCTCACCCCCGGGACAGCCCTATTCACCCCTCCACTTT	CASSPPGQPYSPLHF
TRBD1	TRBV7-2	TRBJ1-1	-	TGTGCCAGCAGCTTATGGGACAGGGGACCAATACTTGGCACTGAAGCTTTCTTT	CASSLWDRGPILGTEAFF
-	TRBV5-1	TRBJ1-5	once	TGCGCCAGCTCTGAGCTATCGGGTCAGCCCCAGCATTTT	CASSELSGQPQHF
-	TRBV28	TRBJ2-7	-	TGTGCCAGCACCGGGGTGTACGAGCAGTACTTC	CASTGVYEQYF
-	TRBV24-1	TRBJ2-7	-	TGTGCCACTCCAGACTATTCCTACGAGCAGTACTTC	CATPDYSYEQYF
TRBD2	TRBV4-1	TRBJ2-1	-	TGCGCCAGCAGCCGACAGGGACTAGCCCATGAGCAGTTCTTC	CASSRQGLAHEQFF
-	TRBV27	TRBJ2-1	-	TGTGCCAGCAGGCGATGGGCCTCCTCCTACAATGAGCAGTTCTTC	CASRRWASSYNEQFF
-	TRBV30	TRBJ2-1	-	TGTGCCTGGAGTGTAGGTCGGGTTAGCTCCTACAATGAGCAGTTCTTC	CAWSVGRVSSYNEQFF
-	TRBV30	TRBJ1-6	-	TGTGCCTGGAGTGTACGATTCGGGAATTCACCCCTCCACTTT	CAWSVRFGNSPLHF
TRBD1	TRBV14	TRBJ1-1	-	TGTGCCAGCAGGCTGACAGGGAGTAGGAACACTGAAGCTTTCTTT	CASRLTGSRNTEAFF
TRBD1	TRBV6-5	TRBJ2-3	-	TGTGCCACCAGAGTGGGACAGAACACAGATACGCAGTATTTT	CATRVGQNTDTQYF
-	TRBV27	TRBJ2-2	few	TGTGCCAGCAGTTTATTACGACAGTTAGACACCGGGGAGCTGTTTTTT	CASSLLRQLDTGELFF
-	TRBV27	TRBJ1-6	-	TGTGCCAGCATGCGGGCTATATTAGCGCCCTCGGACTATTCGAGCTCCTATAATTCACCCCTCCACTTT	CASMRAILAPSDYSSSYNSPLHF